This T cell receptor (beta chain) emerged from a study of T cell clonality in common variable immunodeficiency. This clone appeared many times. Its antigen remains unidentified. Sequencing input was equivalent genomic DNA from CVID and controls. Assay used: immunoSEQ multiplex PCR; TCRdb lists only in-frame clones, some missing. The sample lists approximately 52,000 clones, none appearing once, the ten largest making up nearly 3.5%. The study, taken as a whole, reports: Shared TCRbeta clones were fewer between CVID subjects than controls.

This receptor was identified in a person aged 18 to 75 in good health. The sequencing input was peripheral blood mononuclear cells.

CDR3 amino acids: CASSPRQGASNEQFF. CDR3 DNA, as far as it was read: TGTGCCAGCTCACCCAGACAGGGGGCGAGCAATGAG. The chain has TRBV18 and TRBJ2-1; TRBD1 matches 10 bases. The read terminates 3 residues ahead of where the CDR3 ends, so the germline J gene completes it. Trimming took 3 bases from V and 6 from J; bases not matched to a gene: 5. The germline CDR1 and CDR2 sequences are KGHSH and LQKENI. The CDR3 is 15 amino acids.